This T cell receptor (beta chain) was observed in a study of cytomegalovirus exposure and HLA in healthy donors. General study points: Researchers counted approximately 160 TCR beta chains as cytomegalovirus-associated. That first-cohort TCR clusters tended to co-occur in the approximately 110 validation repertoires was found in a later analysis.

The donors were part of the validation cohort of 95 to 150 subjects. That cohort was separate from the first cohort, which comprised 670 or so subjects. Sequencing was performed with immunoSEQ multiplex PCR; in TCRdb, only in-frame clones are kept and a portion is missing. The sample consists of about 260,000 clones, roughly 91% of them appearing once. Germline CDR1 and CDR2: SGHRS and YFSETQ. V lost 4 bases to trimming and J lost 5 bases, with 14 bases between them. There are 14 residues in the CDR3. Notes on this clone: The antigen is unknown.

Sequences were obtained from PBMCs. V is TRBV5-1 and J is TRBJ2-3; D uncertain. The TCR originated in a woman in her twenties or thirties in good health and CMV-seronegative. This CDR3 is CASSPLNTGDTQYF. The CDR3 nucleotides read TGCGCCAGCAGCCCCCTGAATACGGGAGATACGCAGTATTTT.